This TCR beta chain was recovered during a study of cytomegalovirus exposure and HLA in healthy donors. With 6 bases removed from V and 8 bases from J, the gap between germline ends came to 21 bases. This CDR3 is built from 15 residues. The germline V gene encodes CDR1 SGDLS and CDR2 YYNGEE. The primer mix had 60 Vbeta and 13 Jbeta primers. Using immunoSEQ multiplex PCR, the repertoire was profiled, and TCRdb retains in-frame clones only, with some absent. The table includes about 160,000 clones, around 75% detected once. This rearrangement joins TRBV9 to TRBJ2-1, with D perhaps TRBD2 (6 bases). The receptor's source is a human donor in good health. The specimen was PBMCs. CDR3 DNA sequence: TGTGCCAGCACCATTTCGGGGGACCCCCTTTATGAGCAGTTCTTC. Amino acids: CASTISGDPLYEQFF.